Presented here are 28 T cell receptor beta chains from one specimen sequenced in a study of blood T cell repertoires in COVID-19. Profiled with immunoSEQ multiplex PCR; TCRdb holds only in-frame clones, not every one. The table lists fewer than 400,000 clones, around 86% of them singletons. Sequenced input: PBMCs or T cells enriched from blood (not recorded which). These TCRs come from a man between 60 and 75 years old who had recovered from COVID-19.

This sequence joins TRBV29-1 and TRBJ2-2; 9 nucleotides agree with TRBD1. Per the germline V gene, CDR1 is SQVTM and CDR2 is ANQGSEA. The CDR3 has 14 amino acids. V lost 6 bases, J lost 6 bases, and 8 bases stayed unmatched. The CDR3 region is CSVHRGLGSGELFF. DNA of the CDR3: TGCAGCGTCCACAGGGGGCTTGGGTCCGGGGAGCTGTTTTTT.

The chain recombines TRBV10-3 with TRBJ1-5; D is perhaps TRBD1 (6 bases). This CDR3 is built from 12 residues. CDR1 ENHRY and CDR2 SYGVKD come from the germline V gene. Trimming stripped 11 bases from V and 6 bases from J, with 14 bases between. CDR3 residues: CAPPGRGQPQHF. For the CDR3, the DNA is TGTGCCCCCCCTGGCAGGGGTCAGCCCCAGCATTTT.

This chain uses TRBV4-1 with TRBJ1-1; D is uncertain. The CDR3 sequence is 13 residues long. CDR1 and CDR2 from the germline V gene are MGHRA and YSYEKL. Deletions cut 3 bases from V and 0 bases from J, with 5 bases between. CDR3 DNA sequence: TGCGCCAGCAGCCAGAGGATGAACACTGAAGCTTTCTTT. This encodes CASSQRMNTEAFF.

The CDR3 nucleotides are TGTGCCAGCAGTTTAGGCGGGGGGGCCTTCTATGGCTACACCTTC. It is translated as CASSLGGGAFYGYTF. The chain links TRBV28 to TRBJ1-2; perhaps TRBD1 as D (6 bases). Trimming shortened V by 2 bases and J by 4 bases, and 14 bases separated the two germline ends. CDR1 and CDR2 (germline): MDHEN, SYDVKM. The CDR3 sequence is 15 residues long.

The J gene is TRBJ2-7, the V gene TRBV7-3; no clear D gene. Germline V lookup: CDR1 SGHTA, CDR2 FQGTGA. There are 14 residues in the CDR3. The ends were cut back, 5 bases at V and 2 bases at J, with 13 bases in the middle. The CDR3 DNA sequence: TGTGCCAGCAGCCCGTCAGGCGACCCCTACGAGCAGTACTTC. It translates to CASSPSGDPYEQYF.

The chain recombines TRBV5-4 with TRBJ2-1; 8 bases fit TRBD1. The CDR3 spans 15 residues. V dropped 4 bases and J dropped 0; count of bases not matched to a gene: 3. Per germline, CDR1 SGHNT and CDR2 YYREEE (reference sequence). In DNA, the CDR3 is TGTGCCAGCAGCGAGACAGGGGACTCCTACAATGAGCAGTTCTTC. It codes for CASSETGDSYNEQFF.

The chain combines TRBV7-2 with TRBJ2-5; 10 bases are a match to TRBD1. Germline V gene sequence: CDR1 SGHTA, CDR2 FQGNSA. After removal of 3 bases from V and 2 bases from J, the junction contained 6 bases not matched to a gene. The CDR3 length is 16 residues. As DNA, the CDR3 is TGTGCCAGCAGCTTGAGGACAGGGGGGCCACAAGAGACCCAGTACTTC. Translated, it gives CASSLRTGGPQETQYF.

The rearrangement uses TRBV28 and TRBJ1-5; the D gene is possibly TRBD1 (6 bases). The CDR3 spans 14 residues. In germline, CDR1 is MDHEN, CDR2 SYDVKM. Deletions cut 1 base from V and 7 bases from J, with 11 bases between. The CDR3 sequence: CASSLLLRGQPQHF. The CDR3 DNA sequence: TGTGCCAGCAGTTTATTGCTCAGGGGACAGCCCCAGCATTTT.

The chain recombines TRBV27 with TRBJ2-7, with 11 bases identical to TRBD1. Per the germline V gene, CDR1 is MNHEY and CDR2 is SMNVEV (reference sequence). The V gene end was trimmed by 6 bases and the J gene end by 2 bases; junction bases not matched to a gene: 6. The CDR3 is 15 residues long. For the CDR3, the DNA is TGTGCCAGCAGATTGGGACAGGGGGAACCCTACGAGCAGTACTTC. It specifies CASRLGQGEPYEQYF.

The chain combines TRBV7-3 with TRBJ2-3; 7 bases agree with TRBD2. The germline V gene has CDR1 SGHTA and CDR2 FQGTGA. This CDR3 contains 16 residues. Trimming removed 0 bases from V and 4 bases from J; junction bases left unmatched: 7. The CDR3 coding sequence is TGTGCCAGCAGCTTAACGTCGAGGACTAGTTCAGATACGCAGTATTTT. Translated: CASSLTSRTSSDTQYF.

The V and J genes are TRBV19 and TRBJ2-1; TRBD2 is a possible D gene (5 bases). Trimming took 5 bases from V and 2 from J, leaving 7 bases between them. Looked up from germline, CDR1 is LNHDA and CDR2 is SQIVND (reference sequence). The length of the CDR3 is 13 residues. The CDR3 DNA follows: TGTGCCAGTAGTTTCGGGACCTACAATGAGCAGTTCTTC. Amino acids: CASSFGTYNEQFF.

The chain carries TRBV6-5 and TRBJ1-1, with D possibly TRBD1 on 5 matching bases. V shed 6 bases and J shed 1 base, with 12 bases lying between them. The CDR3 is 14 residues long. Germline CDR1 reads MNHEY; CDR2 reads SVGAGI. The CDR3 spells CASRLQEGNTEAFF. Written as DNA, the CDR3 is TGTGCCAGCAGGTTACAGGAAGGGAACACTGAAGCTTTCTTT.

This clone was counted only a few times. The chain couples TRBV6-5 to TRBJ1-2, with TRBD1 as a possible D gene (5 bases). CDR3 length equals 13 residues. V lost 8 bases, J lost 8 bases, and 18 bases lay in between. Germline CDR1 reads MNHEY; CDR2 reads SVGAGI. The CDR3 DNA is TGTGCCAGCTCTCCCCTCAGGGAGGGCGGCTACACCTTC. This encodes CASSPLREGGYTF.

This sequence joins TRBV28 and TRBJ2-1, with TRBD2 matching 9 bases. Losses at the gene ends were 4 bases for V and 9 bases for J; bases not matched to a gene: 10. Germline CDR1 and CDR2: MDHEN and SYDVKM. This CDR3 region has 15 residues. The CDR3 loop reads CASSSPGREGREQFF. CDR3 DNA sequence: TGTGCCAGCAGTTCCCCAGGGCGGGAGGGCCGTGAGCAGTTCTTC.

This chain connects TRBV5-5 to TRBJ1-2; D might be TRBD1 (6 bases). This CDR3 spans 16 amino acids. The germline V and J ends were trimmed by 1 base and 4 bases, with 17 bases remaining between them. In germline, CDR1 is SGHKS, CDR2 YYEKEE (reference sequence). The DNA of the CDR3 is TGTGCCAGCAGCTTGTATGTGGGGGCGCAGAGCTATGGCTACACCTTC. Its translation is CASSLYVGAQSYGYTF.

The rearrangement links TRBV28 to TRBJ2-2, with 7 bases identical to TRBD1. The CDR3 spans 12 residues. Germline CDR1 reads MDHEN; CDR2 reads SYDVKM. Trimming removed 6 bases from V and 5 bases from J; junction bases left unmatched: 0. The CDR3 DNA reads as TGTGCCAGCAGGACAGGGACCGGGGAGCTGTTTTTT. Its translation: CASRTGTGELFF.

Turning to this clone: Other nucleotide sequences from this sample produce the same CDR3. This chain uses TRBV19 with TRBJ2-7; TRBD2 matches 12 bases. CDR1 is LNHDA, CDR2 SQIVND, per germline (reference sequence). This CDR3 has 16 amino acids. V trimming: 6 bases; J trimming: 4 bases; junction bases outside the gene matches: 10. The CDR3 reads CASRRSGLAGSYEQYF. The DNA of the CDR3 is TGTGCCAGTAGACGATCCGGACTAGCGGGATCATACGAGCAGTACTTC.

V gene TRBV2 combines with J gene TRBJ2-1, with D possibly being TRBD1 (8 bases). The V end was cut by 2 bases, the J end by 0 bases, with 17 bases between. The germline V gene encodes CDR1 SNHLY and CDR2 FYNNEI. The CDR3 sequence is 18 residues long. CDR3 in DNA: TGTGCCAGCAGTGAATTGCAGGGGGCGGGGGCCTCCTACAATGAGCAGTTCTTC. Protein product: CASSELQGAGASYNEQFF.

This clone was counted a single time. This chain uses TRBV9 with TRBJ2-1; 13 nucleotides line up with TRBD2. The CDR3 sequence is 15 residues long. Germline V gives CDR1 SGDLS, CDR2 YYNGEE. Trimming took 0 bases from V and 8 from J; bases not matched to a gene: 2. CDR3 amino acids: CASSVELAGGDEQFF. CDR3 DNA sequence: TGTGCCAGCAGCGTAGAACTAGCGGGAGGGGATGAGCAGTTCTTC.

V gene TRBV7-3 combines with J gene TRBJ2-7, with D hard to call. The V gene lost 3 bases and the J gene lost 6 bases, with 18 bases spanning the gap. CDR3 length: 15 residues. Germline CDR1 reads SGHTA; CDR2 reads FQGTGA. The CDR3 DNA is TGTGCCAGCAGCTTCTTCTGGAGAGGATCGGGCGAGCAGTACTTC. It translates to CASSFFWRGSGEQYF. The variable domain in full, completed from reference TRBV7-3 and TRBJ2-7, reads GAGVSQTPSNKVTEKGKYVELRCDPISGHTALYWYRQSLGQGPEFLIYFQGTGAADDSGLPNDRFFAVRPEGSVSTLKIQRTERGDSAVYLCASSFFWRGSGEQYFGPGTRLTVT.

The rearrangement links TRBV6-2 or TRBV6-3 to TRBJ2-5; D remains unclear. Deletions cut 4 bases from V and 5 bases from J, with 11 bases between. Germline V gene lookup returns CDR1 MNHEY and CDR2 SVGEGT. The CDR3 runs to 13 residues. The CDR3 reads CASSFRFGETQYF. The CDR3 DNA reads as TGTGCCAGCAGTTTCAGATTCGGGGAGACCCAGTACTTC.

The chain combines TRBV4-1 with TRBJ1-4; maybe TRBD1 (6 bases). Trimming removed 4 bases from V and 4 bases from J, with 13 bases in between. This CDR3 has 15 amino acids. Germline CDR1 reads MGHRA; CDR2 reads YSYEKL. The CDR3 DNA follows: TGCGCCAGCAGCCTACAGGGCCACTTTAATGAAAAACTGTTTTTT. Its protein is CASSLQGHFNEKLFF.

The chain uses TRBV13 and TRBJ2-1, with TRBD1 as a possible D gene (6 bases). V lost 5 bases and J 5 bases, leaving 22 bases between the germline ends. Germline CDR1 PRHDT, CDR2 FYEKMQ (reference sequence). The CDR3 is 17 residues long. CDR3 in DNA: TGTGCCAGCAGCCCGCCCTACAGGGAGCGGAGTAACAATGAGCAGTTCTTC. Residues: CASSPPYRERSNNEQFF.

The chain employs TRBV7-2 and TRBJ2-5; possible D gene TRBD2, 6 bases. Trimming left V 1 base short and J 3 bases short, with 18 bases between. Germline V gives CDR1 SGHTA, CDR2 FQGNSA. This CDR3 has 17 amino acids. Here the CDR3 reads CASSLGTGVWAEETQYF. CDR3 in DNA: TGTGCCAGCAGCTTAGGGACGGGAGTATGGGCGGAAGAGACCCAGTACTTC. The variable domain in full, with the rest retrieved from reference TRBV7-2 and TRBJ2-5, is GAGVSQSPSNKVTEKGKDVELRCDPISGHTALYWYRQSLGQGLEFLIYFQGNSAPDKSGLPSDRFSAERTGGSVSTLTIQRTQQEDSAVYLCASSLGTGVWAEETQYFGPGTRLLVL.

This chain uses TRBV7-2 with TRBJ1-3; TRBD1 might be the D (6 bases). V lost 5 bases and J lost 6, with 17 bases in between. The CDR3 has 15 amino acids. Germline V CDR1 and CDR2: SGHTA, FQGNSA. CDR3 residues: CASSPSRTETNTIYF. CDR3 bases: TGTGCCAGCAGCCCTTCACGGACAGAGACAAACACCATATATTTT.

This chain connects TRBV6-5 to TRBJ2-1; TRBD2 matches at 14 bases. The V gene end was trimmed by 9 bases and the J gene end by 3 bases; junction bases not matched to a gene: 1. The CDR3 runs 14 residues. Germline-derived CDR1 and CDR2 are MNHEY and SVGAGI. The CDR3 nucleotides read TGTGCCAGTGGGACTAGCGGGAGCTACAATGAGCAGTTCTTC. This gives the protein CASGTSGSYNEQFF.

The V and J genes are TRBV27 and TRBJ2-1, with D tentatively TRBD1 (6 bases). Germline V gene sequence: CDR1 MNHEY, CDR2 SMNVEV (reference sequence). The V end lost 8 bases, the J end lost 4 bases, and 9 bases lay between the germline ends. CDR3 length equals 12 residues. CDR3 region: CASQGQYNEQFF. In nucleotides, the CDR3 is TGTGCCAGCCAAGGACAGTACAATGAGCAGTTCTTC.

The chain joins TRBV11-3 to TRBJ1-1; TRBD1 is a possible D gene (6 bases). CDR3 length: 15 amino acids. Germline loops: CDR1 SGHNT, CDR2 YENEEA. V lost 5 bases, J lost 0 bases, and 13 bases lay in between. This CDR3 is CASSLSGTMNTEAFF. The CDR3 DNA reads TGTGCCAGCAGCCTCTCGGGGACAATGAACACTGAAGCTTTCTTT. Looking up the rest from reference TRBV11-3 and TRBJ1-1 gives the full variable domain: EAGVVQSPRYKIIEKKQPVAFWCNPISGHNTLYWYLQNLGQGPELLIRYENEEAVDDSQLPKDRFSAERLKGVDSTLKIQPAELGDSAVYLCASSLSGTMNTEAFFGQGTRLTVV.